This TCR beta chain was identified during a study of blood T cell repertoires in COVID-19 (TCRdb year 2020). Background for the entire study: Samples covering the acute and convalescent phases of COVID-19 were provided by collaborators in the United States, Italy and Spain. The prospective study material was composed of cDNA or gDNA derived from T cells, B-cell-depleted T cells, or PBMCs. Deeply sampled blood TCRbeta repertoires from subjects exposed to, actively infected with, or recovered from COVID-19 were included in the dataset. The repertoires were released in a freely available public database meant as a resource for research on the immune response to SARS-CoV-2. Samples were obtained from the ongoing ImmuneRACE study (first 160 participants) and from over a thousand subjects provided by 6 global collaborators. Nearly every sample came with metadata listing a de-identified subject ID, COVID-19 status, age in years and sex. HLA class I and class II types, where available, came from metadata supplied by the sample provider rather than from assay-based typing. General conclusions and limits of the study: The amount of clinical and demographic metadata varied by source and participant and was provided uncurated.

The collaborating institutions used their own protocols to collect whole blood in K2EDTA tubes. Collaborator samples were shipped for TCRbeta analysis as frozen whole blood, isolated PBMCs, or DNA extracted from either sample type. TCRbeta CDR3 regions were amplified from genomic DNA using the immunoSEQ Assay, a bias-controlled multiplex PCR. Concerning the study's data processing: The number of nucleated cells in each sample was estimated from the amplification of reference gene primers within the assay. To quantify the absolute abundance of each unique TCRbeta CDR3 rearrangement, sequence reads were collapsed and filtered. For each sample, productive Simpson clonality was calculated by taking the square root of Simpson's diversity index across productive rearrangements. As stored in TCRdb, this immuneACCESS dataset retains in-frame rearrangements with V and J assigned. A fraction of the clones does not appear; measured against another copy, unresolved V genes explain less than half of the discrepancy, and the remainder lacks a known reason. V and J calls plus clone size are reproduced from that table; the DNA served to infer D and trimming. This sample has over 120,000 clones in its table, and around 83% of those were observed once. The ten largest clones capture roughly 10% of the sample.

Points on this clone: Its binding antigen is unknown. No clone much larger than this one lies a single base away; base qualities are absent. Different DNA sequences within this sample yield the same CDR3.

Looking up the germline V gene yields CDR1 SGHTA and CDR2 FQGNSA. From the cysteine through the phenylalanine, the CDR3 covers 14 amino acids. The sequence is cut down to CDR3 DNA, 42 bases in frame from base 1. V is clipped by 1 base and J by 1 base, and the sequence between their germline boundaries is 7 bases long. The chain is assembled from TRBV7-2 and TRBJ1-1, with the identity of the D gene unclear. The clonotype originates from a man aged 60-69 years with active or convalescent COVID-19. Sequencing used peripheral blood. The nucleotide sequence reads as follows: TGTGCCAGCAGCTTAGTACGGGGGAACACTGAAGCTTTCTTT. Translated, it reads CASSLVRGNTEAFF.